The source of this T cell receptor beta chain is a study of blood T cells in healthy people across ages. Study-wide points: No one knew whether donors had CMV, which possibly confounded expanded clonotype changes. Diversity estimated from one million T cells was considered an underestimate.

Comment on this clonotype: Its target is unknown.

V lost 4 bases and J lost 7; bases outside the gene matches: 7. The CDR3 totals 15 residues. Germline V gives CDR1 SGHTA, CDR2 FQGNSA. PCR was performed a second time for roughly 7 to 11 cycles using a sample-barcoded 5' primer and a J-beta primer mix. TCRdb processed the 5' RACE reads anew with MiXCR; each CDR3 protein has one entry. Here the sample spans 800,000 or so distinct CDR3 sequences, approximately 67% being singletons. For every donor, a draw yielded approximately 9.8 milliliters of peripheral blood. Total RNA, at least 6 micrograms per sample, was extracted from PBMCs. The chain links TRBV7-2 to TRBJ2-1, with 10 positions matching TRBD2. Material for sequencing was blood. This TCR was sampled from a man aged 25-45 years in good health. CDR3 coding DNA: TGTGCCAGCAGCTACTCTAGCGGGGGAGGGAATGAGCAGTTCTTC. It translates to CASSYSSGGGNEQFF.